This T cell receptor (beta chain) is from a study of T cells after yellow fever vaccination. General observations from the study: Bulk-population clonotypes that are abundant could appear as contaminants in FACS-sorted repertoires. It was the secondary response that reached its peak faster, day 5 versus 15, but it was weaker.

TCRdb reprocessed the 5' RACE reads with MiXCR, giving one entry per CDR3 protein. Among under 300,000 distinct CDR3 sequences listed, around 6.7% were seen once. With 5 bases clipped from V and 4 bases from J, the junction kept 7 bases outside the gene matches. Per germline, CDR1 SEHNR and CDR2 FQNEAQ (reference sequence). This CDR3 is 14 amino acids long. This clonotype appeared many times. Its antigen is not known. The genes are TRBV7-9 and TRBJ1-1; 7 nucleotides match TRBD1. Sequencing used CD4+ T cells sorted from PBMCs, obtained on the day of the yellow fever booster vaccination. This clonotype originated in a young man who received the YFV17D yellow fever vaccine. CDR3 residues: CASSEQGSVTEAFF. The DNA for the CDR3 is TGTGCCAGCAGCGAACAGGGGAGTGTCACTGAAGCTTTCTTT.